Listed here are 17 T cell receptor beta chains from one sample, sequenced in a study of blood T cell repertoires in COVID-19. Only in-frame clones appear in the TCRdb table, and some are missing; sequencing was by immunoSEQ multiplex PCR. This repertoire shows 150,000 to 200,000 clones, around 89% found once; its top ten account for 1.9%. Material for sequencing was peripheral blood. These receptors all come from a man between 18 and 29 years old who had recovered from COVID-19.

The chain couples TRBV28 to TRBJ1-5; D might be TRBD1 (6 bases). This CDR3 has 15 residues. CDR1 and CDR2 from the germline V gene are MDHEN and SYDVKM. Trimming took 3 bases from V and 0 from J, leaving 9 bases between them. Here the CDR3 reads CASSFIRGSNQPQHF. The CDR3 DNA reads TGTGCCAGCAGTTTCATCAGGGGTAGCAATCAGCCCCAGCATTTT.

The gene calls are TRBV14 and TRBJ2-7, with 7 nucleotides matching TRBD1. There are 15 residues in the CDR3. Looked up from germline, CDR1 is SGHDN and CDR2 is FVKESK. The junction had 5 bases not matched to a gene; V was cut back by 1 base and J by 2 bases. The chain's CDR3 is CASSQGQGNTYEQYF. CDR3 nucleotide sequence: TGTGCCAGCAGCCAAGGACAGGGAAACACCTACGAGCAGTACTTC.

The chain's CDR3 is CASSLSGARGYTF. In nucleotides, the CDR3 is TGTGCCAGCAGTTTATCAGGGGCTCGTGGCTACACCTTC. The chain links TRBV28 to TRBJ1-2; maybe TRBD1 (6 bases). Per the germline V gene, CDR1 is MDHEN and CDR2 is SYDVKM. The CDR3 has 13 residues. Trimming stripped 1 base from V and 7 bases from J, with 10 bases between.

The rearrangement uses TRBV25-1 and TRBJ2-7; D perhaps matches TRBD2 (5 bases). This CDR3 has 13 amino acids. Trimming left V 5 bases short and J 3 bases short, with 11 bases between. CDR1 is MGHDK, CDR2 SYGVNS, per germline. CDR3 nucleotide sequence: TGTGCCAGCAGTTGGCGGGTTGGCTACGAGCAGTACTTC. It translates to CASSWRVGYEQYF.

CDR3 nucleotides: TGTGCCTGGAGTGTAACGGGACAGCCTTACGAGCAGTACTTC. This sequence encodes CAWSVTGQPYEQYF. This chain joins TRBV30 and TRBJ2-7; 7 nucleotides agree with TRBD1. Per the germline V gene, CDR1 is GTSNPN and CDR2 is SVGIG (reference sequence). V gave up 0 bases and J gave up 4 bases; unmatched junction bases: 6. This CDR3 is built from 14 residues.

The chain combines TRBV7-9 with TRBJ2-1; tentative D call: TRBD1 (6 bases). V dropped 7 bases and J dropped 7 bases, with 17 bases sitting between them. This CDR3 spans 14 amino acids. From germline, CDR1 is SEHNR and CDR2 FQNEAQ (reference sequence). CDR3 protein: CASKYGGQPNEQFF. CDR3 nucleotides: TGTGCCAGCAAATACGGCGGACAGCCAAATGAGCAGTTCTTC.

The chain employs TRBV23-1 and TRBJ2-1, with D unresolved. TRBV23-1 is an open reading frame whose function is uncertain. Trimming left V 0 bases short and J 15 bases short, with 24 bases between. The CDR3 sequence is 16 residues long. This chain's CDR3 is CASSQSWWLWLKSRFF. In nucleotides, the CDR3 is TGCGCCAGCAGTCAATCCTGGTGGCTGTGGCTCAAAAGTCGGTTCTTC.

The V gene is TRBV9, the J gene TRBJ1-3; TRBD1 matches 7 bases. Germline trimming cut 3 bases from V and 2 bases from J; bases unmatched to any gene: 5. CDR1 is SGDLS, CDR2 YYNGEE, per germline. This CDR3 region has 15 residues. CDR3 DNA: TGTGCCAGCAGCGCCGGACAGGCCACTGGAAACACCATATATTTT. Translation gives CASSAGQATGNTIYF.

This clone was observed once. The chain joins TRBV5-4 to TRBJ2-3; 7 bases fit TRBD2. There are 13 residues in the CDR3. The V gene end was trimmed by 5 bases and the J gene end by 4 bases; junction bases not matched to a gene: 4. The germline V gene encodes CDR1 SGHNT and CDR2 YYREEE (reference sequence). CDR3: CASRAGVADTQYF. CDR3 DNA: TGTGCCAGCAGGGCGGGAGTGGCAGATACGCAGTATTTT.

V and J are TRBV24-1 and TRBJ1-5, with D hard to call. Germline CDR1 is KGHDR and CDR2 is SFDVKD. The CDR3 totals 15 residues. The V gene lost 2 bases and the J gene lost 5 bases, with 12 bases spanning the gap. DNA of the CDR3: TGTGCCACCAGTGATTCCGGGGTCTCGGATCAGCCCCAGCATTTT. Its translation: CATSDSGVSDQPQHF.

The V call is TRBV5-8, the J call TRBJ2-1; D is unresolved. CDR3 size: 15 residues. Per germline, CDR1 SGHTS and CDR2 YDEGEE. Trimming cost V 4 bases and J 0 bases, with 11 bases left between them. The CDR3 DNA follows: TGTGCCAGCAGCCTAGGTAGCAGCTCCTACAATGAGCAGTTCTTC. This translates into CASSLGSSSYNEQFF. The entire variable domain, with the rest obtained from reference TRBV5-8 and TRBJ2-1, is as follows: EAGVTQSPTHLIKTRGQQATLRCSPISGHTSVYWYQQALGLGLQFLLWYDEGEERNRGNFPPRFSGRQFPNYSSELNVNALELEDSALYLCASSLGSSSYNEQFFGPGTRLTVL.

The CDR3 loop reads CASTPGVAGRNEQFF. CDR3 DNA: TGTGCCAGCACCCCAGGCGTAGCGGGAAGGAATGAGCAGTTCTTC. The J gene is TRBJ2-1, the V gene TRBV6-5; 8 bases match TRBD2. The CDR3 is 15 residues long. Germline CDR1 MNHEY, CDR2 SVGAGI. V was clipped by 7 bases and J by 7 bases; unmatched bases: 12.

The chain carries TRBV5-6 and TRBJ2-2, with 8 bases aligning to TRBD2. J lost 0 bases, V lost 0 bases, and 7 bases had no gene match. Germline V CDR1 and CDR2: SGHDT, YYEEEE. The CDR3 length is 18 residues. In nucleotides, the CDR3 is TGTGCCAGCAGCTTGGCTTGGACTAGCCGAACGAACACCGGGGAGCTGTTTTTT. It is translated as CASSLAWTSRTNTGELFF. The full variable domain, in which reference TRBV5-6 and TRBJ2-2 provide the parts outside the CDR3, is DAGVTQSPTHLIKTRGQQVTLRCSPKSGHDTVSWYQQALGQGPQFIFQYYEEEERQRGNFPDRFSGHQFPNYSSELNVNALLLGDSALYLCASSLAWTSRTNTGELFFGEGSRLTVL.

This clone was picked up one time. This rearrangement joins TRBV9 to TRBJ2-1, with TRBD1 identical over 7 bases. Per germline, CDR1 SGDLS and CDR2 YYNGEE. The CDR3 consists of 15 residues. J lost 7 bases, V lost 0 bases, and 7 bases had no gene match. CDR3 amino acids: CASSVEDRTGNEQFF. DNA of the CDR3: TGTGCCAGCAGCGTAGAGGACAGGACTGGAAATGAGCAGTTCTTC. The variable domain in full, with the rest retrieved from reference TRBV9 and TRBJ2-1, is DSGVTQTPKHLITATGQRVTLRCSPRSGDLSVYWYQQSLDQGLQFLIQYYNGEERAKGNILERFSAQQFPDLHSELNLSSLELGDSALYFCASSVEDRTGNEQFFGPGTRLTVL.

This clone was observed a single time. The chain is built from TRBV7-9 and TRBJ1-2; a weak D match, TRBD1 (5 bases). CDR1 SEHNR and CDR2 FQNEAQ come from the germline V gene (reference sequence). The CDR3 runs 15 residues. Trimming took off 2 bases at V and 4 bases at J, with 14 bases between the two ends. This chain's CDR3 is CASSLWTTASYGYTF. CDR3 sequence (DNA): TGTGCCAGCAGCTTATGGACGACAGCCTCCTATGGCTACACCTTC.

J is TRBJ1-2 and V is TRBV7-2, with 8 bases that match TRBD1. Trimming removed 4 bases from V and 6 bases from J; junction bases left unmatched: 7. Germline V lookup: CDR1 SGHTA, CDR2 FQGNSA. The CDR3 covers 14 residues. CDR3 region: CASSSRQGRDGYTF. CDR3 coding DNA: TGTGCCAGCAGCTCTCGACAGGGGAGGGATGGCTACACCTTC.

On this clone: The sample contains more than one DNA sequence encoding this CDR3. This chain uses TRBV29-1 with TRBJ2-5; no firm D call. Trimming shortened V by 4 bases and J by 4 bases, and 7 bases separated the two germline ends. CDR1 and CDR2 from the germline V gene are SQVTM and ANQGSEA. The CDR3 is 11 residues long. The CDR3 region is CSVVPGETQYF. The CDR3 DNA follows: TGCAGCGTTGTGCCGGGAGAGACCCAGTACTTC. Full variable domain (remainder filled in from reference TRBV29-1 and TRBJ2-5): SAVISQKPSRDICQRGTSLTIQCQVDSQVTMMFWYRQQPGQSLTLIATANQGSEATYESGFVIDKFPISRPNLTFSTLTVSNMSPEDSSIYLCSVVPGETQYFGPGTRLLVL.